The T cell receptor (beta chain) described here comes from a study of read filtering for tumor transcriptome and immune sequencing. At the level of the study: 8 patients were R-ISS I, about 16 were R-ISS II, roughly seven were R-ISS III. After DNase treatment, RNA was made into whole-transcriptome libraries.

This CDR3 contains 14 residues. Between the trimmed V and J ends, which lost 3 bases and 8 bases, there was a span of 17 bases. Germline CDR1 reads DFQATT; CDR2 reads SNEGSKA (reference sequence). Bone marrow was sampled from every patient at the time of active disease. As for this clonotype: Its specificity is not known.

This library used roughly 400 ng RNA and molecular barcoded adaptors spanning alpha/delta and beta/gamma chains. TCRdb passed the reads through MiXCR, listing each CDR3 protein once. The data hold approximately 90,000 distinct CDR3 sequences, with around a fifth observed a single time. Study observations and caveats: The CD138-negative fraction was mixed bone marrow immune cells, not pure T cells.

This clonotype was sampled from a donor at least 40 years old with multiple myeloma. Sequences were obtained from a population of CD138-negative cells sorted from bone marrow. The chain recombines TRBV20-1 with TRBJ1-3, with D maybe TRBD1 (5 bases). The chain's CDR3 is CSASVVARGDTIYF. CDR3 DNA: TGCAGTGCTAGTGTGGTTGCACGGGGGGACACCATATATTTT.